This T cell receptor beta chain was sequenced for a study of shared clonotypes between healthy human individuals. Profiled with immunoSEQ multiplex PCR; TCRdb holds only in-frame clones, not every one. The table has some 740,000 clones, 80% to 95% seen once. The naive CD8 fraction comprised CD45RO-negative cells positively selected for CCR7 and excluded terminally differentiated effector memory CD45RA+ cells. The study drew all its donors from Caucasian adults living in Nashville, Tennessee. This CDR3 comprises 14 residues. This TCR was recovered from a man between 25 and 39 years old in good health. The material sequenced was naive CD8+ T cells sorted from blood. The V call is TRBV21-1, the J call TRBJ1-4. TRBV21-1 is a recognized pseudogene. The CDR3, as DNA: TGTGCCAGCATCCAAAATGGGGTAGGCGAAAAACTGTTTTTT. It yields the protein CASIQNGVGEKLFF.